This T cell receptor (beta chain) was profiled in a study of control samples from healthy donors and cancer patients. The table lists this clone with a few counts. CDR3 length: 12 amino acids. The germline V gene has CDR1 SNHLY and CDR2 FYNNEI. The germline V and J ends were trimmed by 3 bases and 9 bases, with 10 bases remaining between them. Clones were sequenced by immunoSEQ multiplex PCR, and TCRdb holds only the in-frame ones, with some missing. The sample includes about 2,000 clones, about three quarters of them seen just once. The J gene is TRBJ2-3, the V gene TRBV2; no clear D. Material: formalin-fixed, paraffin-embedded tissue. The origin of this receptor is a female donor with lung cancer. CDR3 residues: CASSDGVPTQYF. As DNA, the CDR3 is TGTGCCAGCAGTGATGGGGTTCCGACGCAGTATTTT. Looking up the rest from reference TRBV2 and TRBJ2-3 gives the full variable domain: EPEVTQTPSHQVTQMGQEVILRCVPISNHLYFYWYRQILGQKVEFLVSFYNNEISEKSEIFDDQFSVERPDGSNFTLKIRSTKLEDSAMYFCASSDGVPTQYFGPGTRLTVL.